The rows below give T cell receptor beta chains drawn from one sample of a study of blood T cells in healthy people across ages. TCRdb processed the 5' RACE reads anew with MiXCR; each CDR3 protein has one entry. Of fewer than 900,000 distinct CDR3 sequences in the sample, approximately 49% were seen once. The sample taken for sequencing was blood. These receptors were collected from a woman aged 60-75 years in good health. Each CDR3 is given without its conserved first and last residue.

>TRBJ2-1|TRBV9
ASSVYGSSYNEQF
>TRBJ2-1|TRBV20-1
SAVPRGEVYNEQF
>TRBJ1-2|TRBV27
ASSLLGTYGYT
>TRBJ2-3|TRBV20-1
SASPSRVSDTQY
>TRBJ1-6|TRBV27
ASSFWGPEFRPLH
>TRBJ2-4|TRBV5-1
ASSLVPGQENIRY
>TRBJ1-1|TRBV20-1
SARLRVGVTEAF
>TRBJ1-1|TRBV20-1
SANQEWTEAF
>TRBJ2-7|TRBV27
ASSLAGQNYEQY
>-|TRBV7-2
ASSLVASGYNEQY
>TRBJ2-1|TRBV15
ATSRGTSGESYNEQF
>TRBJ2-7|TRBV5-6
ASSLVSSRLHEQY
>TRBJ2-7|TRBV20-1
SATPLGLAGGGEQY
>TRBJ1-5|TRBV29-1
SAGSSNQPQH
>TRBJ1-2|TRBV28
ASLRDKFYGYT
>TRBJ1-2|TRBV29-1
SVLSRDRGLDYGYT
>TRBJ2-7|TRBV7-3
ASSLQGQVGDEQY
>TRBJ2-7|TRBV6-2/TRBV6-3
ASSYSDTYEQY
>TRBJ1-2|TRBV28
ASSLKDSYYGYT
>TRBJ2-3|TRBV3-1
ASSHRTPSGSTDTQY